A selection of T cell receptor beta chains follows, all from one sample in a study of OX40 agonist ivuxolimab in advanced cancers. TCRdb keeps only in-frame clones here, not all; method: immunoSEQ multiplex PCR. Of approximately 40,000 clones in the sample, about 90% were seen once. Sequenced material: CD4+ or CD8+ T cells sorted from blood, taken in a trial of the OX40 agonist ivuxolimab. These receptors were obtained from an adult with an advanced solid tumor such as melanoma, head and neck, liver or kidney cancer. Both conserved end residues are part of each CDR3. Each record gives: V gene, clone size, D gene, J gene, CDR3 protein, CDR3 DNA. D genes are given only for firm matches. A row's size may be missing; if present it is once, few, many or a size class.

TRBV14	-	-	TRBJ2-6	CASSPRAGLLIGANVLTF	TGTGCCAGCAGCCCTCGAGCAGGTCTCTTAATTGGGGCCAACGTCCTGACTTTC
TRBV9	-	TRBD2	TRBJ2-1	CASSVTSGKVHEQFF	TGTGCCAGCAGCGTGACTAGCGGGAAAGTGCATGAGCAGTTCTTC
TRBV19	-	-	TRBJ2-1	CASSTSSYNEQFF	TGTGCCAGTTCCACATCGTCGTACAATGAGCAGTTCTTC
TRBV6-1	-	TRBD1	TRBJ2-7	CASSDLTGGGEQYF	TGTGCCAGCAGTGACTTGACAGGGGGCGGCGAGCAGTACTTC
TRBV5-5	-	TRBD1	TRBJ1-4	CASSWTGLDEKLFF	TGTGCCAGCAGCTGGACAGGGTTAGACGAAAAACTGTTTTTT
TRBV5-1	-	TRBD2	TRBJ2-7	CASTREGRPSYEQYF	TGCGCCAGCACCAGGGAGGGCAGGCCCTCCTACGAGCAGTACTTC
TRBV19	-	TRBD2	TRBJ2-3	CASSSGTSTDTQYF	TGTGCCAGTAGTTCCGGGACTAGCACCGATACGCAGTATTTT
TRBV11-2	once	-	TRBJ2-1	CASSRRGTGVYNEQFF	TGTGCCAGCAGTCGGCGGGGGACAGGCGTGTACAATGAGCAGTTCTTC
TRBV7-2	-	-	TRBJ2-2	CASSGGREPYTGELFF	TGTGCCAGCAGCGGGGGGCGGGAGCCATACACCGGGGAGCTGTTTTTT
TRBV5-8	-	-	TRBJ2-3	CASRERYSTDTQYF	TGTGCCAGCAGGGAGCGGTATAGCACAGATACGCAGTATTTT
TRBV28	-	-	TRBJ1-2	CASSIAGGALGYTF	TGTGCCAGCAGTATAGCGGGGGGTGCCCTTGGCTACACCTTC
TRBV7-3	-	TRBD2	TRBJ2-1	CASSPRAGAGYNEQFF	TGTGCCAGCAGCCCCCGAGCGGGAGCTGGATACAATGAGCAGTTCTTC
TRBV4-2	-	-	TRBJ2-2	CASSQPQGINTGELFF	TGTGCCAGCAGCCAACCCCAGGGGATTAACACCGGGGAGCTGTTTTTT